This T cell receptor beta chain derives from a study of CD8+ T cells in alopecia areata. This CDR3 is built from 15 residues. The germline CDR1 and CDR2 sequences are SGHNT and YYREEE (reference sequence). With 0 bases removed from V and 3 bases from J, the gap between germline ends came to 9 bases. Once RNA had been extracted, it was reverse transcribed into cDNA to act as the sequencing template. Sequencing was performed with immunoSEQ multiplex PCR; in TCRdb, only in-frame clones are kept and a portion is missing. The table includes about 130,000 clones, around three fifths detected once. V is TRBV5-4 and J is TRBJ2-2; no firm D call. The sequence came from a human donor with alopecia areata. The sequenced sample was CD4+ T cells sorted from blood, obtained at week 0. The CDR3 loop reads CASSLGSIDTGELFF. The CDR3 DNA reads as TGTGCCAGCAGCTTGGGGTCTATTGACACCGGGGAGCTGTTTTTT.